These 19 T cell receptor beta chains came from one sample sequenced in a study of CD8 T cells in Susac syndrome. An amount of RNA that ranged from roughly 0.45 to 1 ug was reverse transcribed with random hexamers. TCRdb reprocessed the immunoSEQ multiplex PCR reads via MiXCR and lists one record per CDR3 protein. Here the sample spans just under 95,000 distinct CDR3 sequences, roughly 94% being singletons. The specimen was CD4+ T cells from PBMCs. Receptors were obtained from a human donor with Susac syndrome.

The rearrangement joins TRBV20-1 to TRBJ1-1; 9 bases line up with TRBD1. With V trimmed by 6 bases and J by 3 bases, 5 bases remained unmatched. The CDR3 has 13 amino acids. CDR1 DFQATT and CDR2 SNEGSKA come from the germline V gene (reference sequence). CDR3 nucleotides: TGCAGTGCGCCGGGACAGGGAGACACTGAAGCTTTCTTT. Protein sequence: CSAPGQGDTEAFF.

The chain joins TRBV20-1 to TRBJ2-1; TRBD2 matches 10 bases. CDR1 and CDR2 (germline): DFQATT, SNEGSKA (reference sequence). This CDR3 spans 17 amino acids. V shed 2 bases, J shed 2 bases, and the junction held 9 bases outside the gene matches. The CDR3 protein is CSARSGGAINTYNEQFF. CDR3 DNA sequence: TGCAGTGCTAGAAGCGGGGGGGCCATTAACACCTACAATGAGCAGTTCTTC.

In nucleotides, the CDR3 is TGTGCCAGCTCACCACCGGTTGCAACGAACGAGCAGTACTTC. It yields the protein CASSPPVATNEQYF. This chain uses TRBV18 with TRBJ2-7; D not certain. Per the germline V gene, CDR1 is KGHSH and CDR2 is LQKENI. Trimming stripped 0 bases from V and 5 bases from J, with 11 bases between. The CDR3 contains 14 residues. Full variable domain (remainder filled in from reference TRBV18 and TRBJ2-7): NAGVMQNPRHLVRRRGQEARLRCSPMKGHSHVYWYRQLPEEGLKFMVYLQKENIIDESGMPKERFSAEFPKEGPSILRIQQVVRGDSAAYFCASSPPVATNEQYFGPGTRLTVT.

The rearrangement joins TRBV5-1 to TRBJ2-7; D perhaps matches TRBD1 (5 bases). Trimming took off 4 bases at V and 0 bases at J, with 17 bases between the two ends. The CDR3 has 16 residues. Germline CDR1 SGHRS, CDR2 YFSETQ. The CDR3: CASSVDGAAGSYEQYF. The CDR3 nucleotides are TGCGCCAGCAGCGTCGATGGGGCGGCCGGCTCCTACGAGCAGTACTTC. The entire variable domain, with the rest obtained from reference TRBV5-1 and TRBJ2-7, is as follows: KAGVTQTPRYLIKTRGQQVTLSCSPISGHRSVSWYQQTPGQGLQFLFEYFSETQRNKGNFPGRFSGRQFSNSRSEMNVSTLELGDSALYLCASSVDGAAGSYEQYFGPGTRLTVT.

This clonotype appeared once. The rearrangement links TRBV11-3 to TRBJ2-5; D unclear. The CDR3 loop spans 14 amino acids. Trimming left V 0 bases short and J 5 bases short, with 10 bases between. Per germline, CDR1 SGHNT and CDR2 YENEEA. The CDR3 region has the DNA TGTGCCAGCAGCTTAGATGGGCGCCTGGAGACCCAGTACTTC. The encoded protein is CASSLDGRLETQYF. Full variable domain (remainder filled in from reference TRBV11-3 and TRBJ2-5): EAGVVQSPRYKIIEKKQPVAFWCNPISGHNTLYWYLQNLGQGPELLIRYENEEAVDDSQLPKDRFSAERLKGVDSTLKIQPAELGDSAVYLCASSLDGRLETQYFGPGTRLLVL.

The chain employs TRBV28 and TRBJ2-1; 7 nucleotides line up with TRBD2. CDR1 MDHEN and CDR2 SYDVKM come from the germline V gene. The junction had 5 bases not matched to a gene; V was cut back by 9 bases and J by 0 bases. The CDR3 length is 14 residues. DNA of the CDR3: TGTGCCAGTTGCGGGGGTCTCTCCTACAATGAGCAGTTCTTC. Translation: CASCGGLSYNEQFF.

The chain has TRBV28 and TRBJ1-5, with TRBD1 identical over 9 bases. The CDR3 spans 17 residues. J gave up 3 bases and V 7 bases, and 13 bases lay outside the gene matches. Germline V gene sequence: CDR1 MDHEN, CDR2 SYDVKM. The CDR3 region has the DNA TGTGCCAGCACCTTAGGTATCGGACAGGGGTTCAATCAGCCCCAGCATTTT. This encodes CASTLGIGQGFNQPQHF.

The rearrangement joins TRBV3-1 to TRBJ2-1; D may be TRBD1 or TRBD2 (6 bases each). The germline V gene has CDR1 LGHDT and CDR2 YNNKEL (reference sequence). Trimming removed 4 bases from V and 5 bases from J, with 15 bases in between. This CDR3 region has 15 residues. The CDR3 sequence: CASSRGGGTHNEQFF. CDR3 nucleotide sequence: TGTGCCAGCAGCCGTGGAGGGGGGACTCACAATGAGCAGTTCTTC.

The CDR3 loop is CASSSGDSGQPQHF. The DNA for the CDR3 is TGTGCCAGCAGCTCAGGGGATTCGGGACAGCCCCAGCATTTT. The chain uses TRBV7-8 and TRBJ1-5, with TRBD1 as a possible D gene (6 bases). The CDR3 spans 14 residues. Trimming stripped 4 bases from V and 7 bases from J, with 14 bases between. The V gene's germline CDR1 is SGHVS and CDR2 FQNEAQ. The full variable domain, rest sourced from reference TRBV7-8 and TRBJ1-5, is GAGVSQSPRYKVAKRGQDVALRCDPISGHVSLFWYQQALGQGPEFLTYFQNEAQLDKSGLPSDRFFAERPEGSVSTLKIQRTQQEDSAVYLCASSSGDSGQPQHFGDGTRLSIL.

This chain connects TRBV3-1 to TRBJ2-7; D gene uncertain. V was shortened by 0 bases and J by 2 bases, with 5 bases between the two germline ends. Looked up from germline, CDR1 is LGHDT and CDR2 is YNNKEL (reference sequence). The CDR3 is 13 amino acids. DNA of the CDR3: TGTGCCAGCAGCCAAGATCGCGCCTACGAGCAGTACTTC. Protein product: CASSQDRAYEQYF.

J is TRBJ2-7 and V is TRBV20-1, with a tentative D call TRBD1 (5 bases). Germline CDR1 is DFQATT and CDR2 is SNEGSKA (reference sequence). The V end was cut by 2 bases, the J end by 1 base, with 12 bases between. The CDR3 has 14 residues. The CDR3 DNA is TGCAGTGCTAGACCAGGGCAGCTTTCCTACGAGCAGTACTTC. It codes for CSARPGQLSYEQYF.

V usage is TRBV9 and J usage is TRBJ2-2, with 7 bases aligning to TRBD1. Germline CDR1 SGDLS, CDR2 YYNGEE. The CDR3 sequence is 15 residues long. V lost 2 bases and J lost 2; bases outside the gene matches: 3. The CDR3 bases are TGTGCCAGCAGCGTGACAGGGTCTAACACCGGGGAGCTGTTTTTT. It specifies CASSVTGSNTGELFF.

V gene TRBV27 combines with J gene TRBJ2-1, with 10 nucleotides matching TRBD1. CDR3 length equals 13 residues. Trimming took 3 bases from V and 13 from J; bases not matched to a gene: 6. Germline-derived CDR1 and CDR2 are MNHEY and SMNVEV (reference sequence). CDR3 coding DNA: TGTGCCAGCAGTTTCCCCGGACAGGGGGGTCAGTTCTTC. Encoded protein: CASSFPGQGGQFF.

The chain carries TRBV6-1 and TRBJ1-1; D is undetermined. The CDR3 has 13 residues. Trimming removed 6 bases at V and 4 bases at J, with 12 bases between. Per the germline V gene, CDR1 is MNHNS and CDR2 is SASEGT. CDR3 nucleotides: TGTGCCAGCAGGGAGAGGGCAGTCACTGAAGCTTTCTTT. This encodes CASRERAVTEAFF.

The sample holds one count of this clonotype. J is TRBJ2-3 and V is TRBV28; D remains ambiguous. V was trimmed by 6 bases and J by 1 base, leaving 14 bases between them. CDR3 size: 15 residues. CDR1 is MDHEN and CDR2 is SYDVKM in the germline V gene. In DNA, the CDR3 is TGTGCCAGCAGCCCCGAGAGGACCGGCACAGATACGCAGTATTTT. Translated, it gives CASSPERTGTDTQYF.

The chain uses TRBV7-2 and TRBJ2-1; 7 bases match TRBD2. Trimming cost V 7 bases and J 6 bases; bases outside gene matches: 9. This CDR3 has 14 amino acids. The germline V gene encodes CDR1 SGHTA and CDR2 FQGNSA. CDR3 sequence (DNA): TGTGCCAGCACCCTTGTGGGGGGGGGCAATGAGCAGTTCTTC. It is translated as CASTLVGGGNEQFF.

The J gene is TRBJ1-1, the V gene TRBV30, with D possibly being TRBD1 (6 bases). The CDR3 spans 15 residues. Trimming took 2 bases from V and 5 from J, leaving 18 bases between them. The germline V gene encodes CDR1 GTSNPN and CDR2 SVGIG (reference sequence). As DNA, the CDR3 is TGTGCCTGGAGTAGGGGGGCGAGTGGGCAGACTGAAGCTTTCTTT. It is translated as CAWSRGASGQTEAFF.

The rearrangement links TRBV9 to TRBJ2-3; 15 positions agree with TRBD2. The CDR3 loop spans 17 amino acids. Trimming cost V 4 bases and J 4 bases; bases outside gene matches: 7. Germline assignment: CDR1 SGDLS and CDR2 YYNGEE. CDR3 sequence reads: CASSPPGLAGGADTQYF. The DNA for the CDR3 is TGTGCCAGCAGCCCCCCGGGACTAGCGGGGGGTGCAGATACGCAGTATTTT.

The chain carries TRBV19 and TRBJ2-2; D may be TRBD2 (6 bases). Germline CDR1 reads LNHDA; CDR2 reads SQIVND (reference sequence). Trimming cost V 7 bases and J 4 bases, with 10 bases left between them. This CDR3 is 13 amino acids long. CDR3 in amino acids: CASNGGFTGELFF. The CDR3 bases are TGTGCCAGTAACGGAGGGTTCACCGGGGAGCTGTTTTTT.